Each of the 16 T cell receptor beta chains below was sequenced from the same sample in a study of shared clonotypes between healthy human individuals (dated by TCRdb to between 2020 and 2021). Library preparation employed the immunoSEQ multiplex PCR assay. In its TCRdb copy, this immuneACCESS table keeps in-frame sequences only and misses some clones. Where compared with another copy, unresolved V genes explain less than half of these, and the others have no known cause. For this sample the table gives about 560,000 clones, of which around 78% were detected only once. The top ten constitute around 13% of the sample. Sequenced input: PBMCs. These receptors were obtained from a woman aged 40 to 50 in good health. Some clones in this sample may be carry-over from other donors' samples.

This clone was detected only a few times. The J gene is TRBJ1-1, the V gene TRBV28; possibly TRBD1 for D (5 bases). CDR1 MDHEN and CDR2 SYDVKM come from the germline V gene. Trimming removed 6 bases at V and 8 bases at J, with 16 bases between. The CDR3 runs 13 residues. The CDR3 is CASSQGRGWEAFF. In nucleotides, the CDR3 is TGTGCCAGCAGCCAAGGTAGGGGTTGGGAAGCTTTCTTT.

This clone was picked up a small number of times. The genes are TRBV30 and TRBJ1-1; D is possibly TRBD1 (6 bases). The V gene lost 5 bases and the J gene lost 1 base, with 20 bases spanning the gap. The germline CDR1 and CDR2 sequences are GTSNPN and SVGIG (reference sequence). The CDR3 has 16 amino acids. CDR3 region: CAWSALGADRNTEAFF. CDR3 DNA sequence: TGTGCCTGGTCGGCATTGGGGGCCGATAGGAACACTGAAGCTTTCTTT.

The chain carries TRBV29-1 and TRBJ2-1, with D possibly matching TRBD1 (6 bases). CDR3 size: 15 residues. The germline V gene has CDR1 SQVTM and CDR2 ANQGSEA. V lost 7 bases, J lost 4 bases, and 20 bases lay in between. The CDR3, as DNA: TGCAGCGCCAAGACAGGCCGACATGAATACAATGAGCAGTTCTTC. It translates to CSAKTGRHEYNEQFF.

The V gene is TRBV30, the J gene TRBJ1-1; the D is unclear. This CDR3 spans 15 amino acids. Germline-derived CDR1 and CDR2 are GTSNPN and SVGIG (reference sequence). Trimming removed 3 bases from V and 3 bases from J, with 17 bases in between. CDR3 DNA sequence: TGTGCCTGGAGGCTTGTCTCGGGCAGACACACTGAAGCTTTCTTT. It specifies CAWRLVSGRHTEAFF.

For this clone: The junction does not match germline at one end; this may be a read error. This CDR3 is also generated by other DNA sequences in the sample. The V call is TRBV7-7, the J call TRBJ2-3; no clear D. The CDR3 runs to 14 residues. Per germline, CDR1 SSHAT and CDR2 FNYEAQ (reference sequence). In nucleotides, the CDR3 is TGTGCTAGCAGCAGAGACCTTAGCACAGATACGCAGTATTTT. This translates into CASSRDLSTDTQYF.

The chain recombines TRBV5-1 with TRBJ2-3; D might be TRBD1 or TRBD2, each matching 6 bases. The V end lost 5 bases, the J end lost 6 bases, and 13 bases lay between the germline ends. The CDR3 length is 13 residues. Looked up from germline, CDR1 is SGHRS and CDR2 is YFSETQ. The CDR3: CASSEGGGDTQYF. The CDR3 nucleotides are TGCGCCAGCAGTGAAGGAGGGGGTGATACGCAGTATTTT.

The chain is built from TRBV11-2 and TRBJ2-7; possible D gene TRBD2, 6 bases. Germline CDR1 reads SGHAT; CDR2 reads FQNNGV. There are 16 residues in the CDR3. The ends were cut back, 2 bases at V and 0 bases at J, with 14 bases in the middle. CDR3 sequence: CASSLSSSASSYEQYF. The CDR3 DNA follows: TGTGCCAGCAGCTTAAGTTCTAGCGCTAGCTCCTACGAGCAGTACTTC.

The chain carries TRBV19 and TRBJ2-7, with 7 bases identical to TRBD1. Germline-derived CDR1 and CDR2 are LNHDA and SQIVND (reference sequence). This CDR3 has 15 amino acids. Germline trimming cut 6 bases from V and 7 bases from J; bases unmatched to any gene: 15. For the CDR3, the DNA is TGTGCCAGTAGACTAAGACAGGGCCCTCTTTGGGAGCAGTACTTC. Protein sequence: CASRLRQGPLWEQYF. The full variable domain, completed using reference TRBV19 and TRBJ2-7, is DGGITQSPKYLFRKEGQNVTLSCEQNLNHDAMYWYRQDPGQGLRLIYYSQIVNDFQKGDIAEGYSVSREKKESFPLTVTSAQKNPTAFYLCASRLRQGPLWEQYFGPGTRLTVT.

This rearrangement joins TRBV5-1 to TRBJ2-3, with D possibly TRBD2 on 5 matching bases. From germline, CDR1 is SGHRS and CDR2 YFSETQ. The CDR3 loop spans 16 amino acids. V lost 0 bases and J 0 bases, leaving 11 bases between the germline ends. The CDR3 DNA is TGCGCCAGCAGCTTGGGAGCGGCAACTAGCACAGATACGCAGTATTTT. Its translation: CASSLGAATSTDTQYF.

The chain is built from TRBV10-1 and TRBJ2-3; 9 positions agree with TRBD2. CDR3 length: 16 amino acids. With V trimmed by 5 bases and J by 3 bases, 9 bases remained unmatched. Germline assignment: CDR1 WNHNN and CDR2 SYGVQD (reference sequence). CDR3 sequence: CASSPGLGLATDTQYF. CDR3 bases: TGCGCCAGCAGTCCGGGACTGGGACTAGCAACAGATACGCAGTATTTT.

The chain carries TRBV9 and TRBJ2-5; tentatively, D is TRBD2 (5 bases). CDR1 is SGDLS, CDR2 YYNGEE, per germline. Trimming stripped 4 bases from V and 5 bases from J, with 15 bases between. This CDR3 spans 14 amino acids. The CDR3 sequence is CASSPGLARETQYF. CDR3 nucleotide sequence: TGTGCCAGCAGCCCCGGACTTGCCCGGGAGACCCAGTACTTC.

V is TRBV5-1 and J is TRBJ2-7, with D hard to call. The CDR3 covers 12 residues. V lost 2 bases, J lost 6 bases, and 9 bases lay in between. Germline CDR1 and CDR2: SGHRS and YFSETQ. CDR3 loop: CASSFPQGEQYF. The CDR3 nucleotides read TGCGCCAGCAGCTTCCCCCAAGGCGAGCAGTACTTC.

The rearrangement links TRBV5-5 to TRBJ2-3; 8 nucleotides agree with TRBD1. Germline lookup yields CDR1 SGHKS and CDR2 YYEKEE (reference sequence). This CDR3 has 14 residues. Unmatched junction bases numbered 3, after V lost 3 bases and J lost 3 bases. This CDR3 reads CASSSGGATDTQYF. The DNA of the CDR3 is TGTGCCAGCAGCTCAGGGGGCGCGACAGATACGCAGTATTTT.

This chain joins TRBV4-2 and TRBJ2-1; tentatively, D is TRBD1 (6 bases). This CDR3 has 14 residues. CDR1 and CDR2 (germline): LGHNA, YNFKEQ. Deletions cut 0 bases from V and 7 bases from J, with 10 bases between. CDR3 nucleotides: TGTGCCAGCAGCCAAGATACAGGGTTGAATGAGCAGTTCTTC. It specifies CASSQDTGLNEQFF.

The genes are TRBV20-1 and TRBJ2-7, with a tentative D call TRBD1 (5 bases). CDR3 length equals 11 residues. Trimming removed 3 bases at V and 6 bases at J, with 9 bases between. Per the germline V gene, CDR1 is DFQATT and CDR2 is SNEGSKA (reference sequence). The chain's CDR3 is CSASMGREQYF. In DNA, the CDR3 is TGCAGTGCTAGTATGGGGCGCGAGCAGTACTTC.

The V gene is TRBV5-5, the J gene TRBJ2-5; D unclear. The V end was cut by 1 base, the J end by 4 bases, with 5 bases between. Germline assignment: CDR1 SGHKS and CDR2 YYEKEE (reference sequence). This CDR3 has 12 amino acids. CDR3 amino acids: CASSLIVETQYF. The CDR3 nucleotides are TGTGCCAGCAGCTTGATCGTAGAGACCCAGTACTTC.